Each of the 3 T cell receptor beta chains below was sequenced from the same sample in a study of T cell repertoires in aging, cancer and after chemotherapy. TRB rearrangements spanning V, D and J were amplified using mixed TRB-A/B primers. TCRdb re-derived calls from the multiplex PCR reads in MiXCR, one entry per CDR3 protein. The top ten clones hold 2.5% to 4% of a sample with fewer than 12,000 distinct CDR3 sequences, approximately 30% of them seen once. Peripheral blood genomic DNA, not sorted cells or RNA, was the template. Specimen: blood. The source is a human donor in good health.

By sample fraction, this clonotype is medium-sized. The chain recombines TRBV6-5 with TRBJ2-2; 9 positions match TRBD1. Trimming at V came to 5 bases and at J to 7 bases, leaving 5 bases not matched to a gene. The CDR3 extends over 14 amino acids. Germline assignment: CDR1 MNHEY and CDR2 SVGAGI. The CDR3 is CASSPGQGIGELFF. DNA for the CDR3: TGTGCCAGCAGTCCGGGACAGGGCATCGGGGAGCTGTTTTTT.

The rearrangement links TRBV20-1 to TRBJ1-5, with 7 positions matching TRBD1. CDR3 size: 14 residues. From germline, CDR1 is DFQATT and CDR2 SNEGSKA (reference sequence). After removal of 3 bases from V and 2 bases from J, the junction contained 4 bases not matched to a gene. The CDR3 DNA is TGCAGTGCTAGCAGACAGGGCCGCAATCAGCCCCAGCATTTT. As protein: CSASRQGRNQPQHF.

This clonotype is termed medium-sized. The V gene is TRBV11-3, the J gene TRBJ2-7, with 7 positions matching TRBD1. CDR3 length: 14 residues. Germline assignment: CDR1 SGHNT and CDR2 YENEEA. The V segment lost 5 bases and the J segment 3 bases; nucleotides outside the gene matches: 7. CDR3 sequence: CASSARQGSYEQYF. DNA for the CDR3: TGTGCCAGCAGCGCCCGACAGGGAAGCTACGAGCAGTACTTC.